This T cell receptor (beta chain) was obtained from a study of cytomegalovirus exposure and HLA in healthy donors. The CDR3 is 16 residues long. General study points: Excluded were some V segments that proved indistinguishable, including TRBV6-2 and TRBV6-3.

Details on this clone: Its cognate antigen is unknown.

PCR amplification relied on 60 Vbeta primers (plus 13 Jbeta primers). Authors' analysis steps: About 12 million of the 60 million to 90 million unique TCR beta chains counted in a later analysis were shared. TCRdb's table, derived via immunoSEQ multiplex PCR, lists solely in-frame clones and lacks some. The DNA gave D and trimming, while V, J and clone size come from that table. The sample holds about 200,000 clones, 80% to 90% seen once. The material sequenced was PBMCs. The rearrangement links TRBV21-1 to TRBJ2-1; the table's D gene call, TRBD1, was not cross checked with the DNA. TRBV21-1 is given as a pseudogene. The origin of this receptor is a man aged 25-40 years in good health and CMV-seronegative. CDR3 sequence (DNA): TGTGCCAGCTGCCCGAGGCGGGACAGGGGTTCGTTTGGGCAGTTCTTC. Its protein product is CASCPRRDRGSFGQFF.